This T cell receptor beta chain was observed in a study of T cells after yellow fever vaccination. This clonotype occurred many times. TCRdb fed the 5' RACE reads into MiXCR, producing one record per CDR3 protein. The sample holds over 200,000 distinct CDR3 sequences; 6.7% are singletons and the top ten take about 0.95%. V lost 1 base and J 0 bases, leaving 11 bases between the germline ends. The CDR3 has 16 amino acids. Germline loops: CDR1 SGHRS, CDR2 YFSETQ. The origin of this receptor is a man in his thirties or forties who received the YFV17D yellow fever vaccine. This sample comprised CD4+ T cells sorted from PBMCs, obtained on the day of the yellow fever booster vaccination. The chain links TRBV5-1 to TRBJ2-1, with D tentatively TRBD1 (5 bases). This CDR3 is CASSLWGESSYNEQFF. As DNA, the CDR3 is TGCGCCAGCAGCTTGTGGGGCGAGAGCTCCTACAATGAGCAGTTCTTC.